This paragraph reports one TCR beta chain. Its specificity is unknown. MiXCR, run by TCRdb on the 5' RACE reads, gives a single entry per CDR3 protein. This sample has around 300,000 distinct CDR3 sequences, with 19% found just once. The record originates from a study of T-cell memory formation after mild COVID-19. The study's findings and limits: Clonal second-wave expansions that peaked on day 37 had unconfirmed SARS-CoV-2 specificity.

V lost 4 bases and J 2 bases, leaving 9 bases between the germline ends. The V gene's germline CDR1 is MGHRA and CDR2 YSYEKL. The CDR3 runs to 15 residues. V and J are TRBV4-1 and TRBJ2-6; D not certain. Sequences were obtained from PBMCs or a T cell subset sorted from them (not recorded which). This TCR came from a man between 18 and 35 years old who had mild COVID-19 (a few samples of this study predate the infection). Cell type and time point are not known. The CDR3 DNA follows: TGCGCCAGCAGCCCCCCCGGCGCTGGGGCCAACGTCCTGACTTTC. It is translated as CASSPPGAGANVLTF.